The following is a T cell receptor (beta chain) sequence with its context. Antigen specificity is unknown. A multiplex PCR was run with 60 Vbeta primers and 13 Jbeta primers. Assay used: immunoSEQ multiplex PCR; TCRdb lists only in-frame clones, some missing. The table records under 75,000 clones, 75% to 90% of them present only once. The record originates from a study of cytomegalovirus exposure and HLA in healthy donors. The study, taken as a whole, reports: Rare TCR sequences dominated, though some public TCRs recurred in many donors. The availability of immune exposure information extended only to CMV serostatus. 87-base-pair reads could not separate some V segments, including TRBV6-2 and TRBV6-3.

The CDR3 has 14 amino acids. V was shortened by 2 bases and J by 4 bases, with 12 bases between the two germline ends. Germline-derived CDR1 and CDR2 are LNHDA and SQIVND (reference sequence). This TCR was recovered from a woman aged 25 to 39 in good health and CMV-seronegative. The chain combines TRBV19 with TRBJ2-7; tentative D call: TRBD1 (6 bases). Specimen: PBMCs. The CDR3 nucleotides are TGTGCCAGTAGTATAACAGGGAGTGGGTACGAGCAGTACTTC. Translated, it gives CASSITGSGYEQYF.